These 6 T cell receptor beta chains came from one sample sequenced in a study of molecular identifiers for immune sequencing clone quantification. Each CDR3 protein is one row after TCRdb ran MiXCR on the PCR reads. The sample lists some 41,000 distinct CDR3 sequences; approximately 18% were seen once. Source material: naive CD8+ T cells from blood, with Jurkat cell RNA spiked in. Subset given: FACS-sorted CD8+CD4-CCR7+CD45RA+ naive T cells. These receptors were obtained from a human donor in good health. Some libraries in this study had Jurkat cell RNA spiked in.

At least ten counts were recorded for this clonotype. The rearrangement links TRBV18 to TRBJ2-7; unclear D gene. The ends were cut back, 0 bases at V and 4 bases at J, with 10 bases in the middle. This CDR3 contains 14 residues. CDR1 and CDR2 from the germline V gene are KGHSH and LQKENI. The CDR3 nucleotides read TGTGCCAGCTCACCACCCAGCCGCTCGTACGAGCAGTACTTC. Translating it yields CASSPPSRSYEQYF.

The chain combines TRBV9 with TRBJ2-1; a possible D gene is TRBD2 (5 bases). The CDR3 is 16 residues long. Germline CDR1 SGDLS, CDR2 YYNGEE. Trimming removed 0 bases at V and 4 bases at J, with 14 bases between. This CDR3 reads CASSVANVARYNEQFF. CDR3 nucleotides: TGTGCCAGCAGCGTAGCTAACGTAGCGAGATACAATGAGCAGTTCTTC. Together with reference TRBV9 and TRBJ2-1, the CDR3 gives the full variable domain: DSGVTQTPKHLITATGQRVTLRCSPRSGDLSVYWYQQSLDQGLQFLIQYYNGEERAKGNILERFSAQQFPDLHSELNLSSLELGDSALYFCASSVANVARYNEQFFGPGTRLTVL.

This clonotype was observed many times. The rearrangement uses TRBV5-1 and TRBJ2-7, with 8 nucleotides matching TRBD1. Germline V gives CDR1 SGHRS, CDR2 YFSETQ. The V segment lost 4 bases and the J segment 5 bases; nucleotides outside the gene matches: 8. This CDR3 region has 14 residues. CDR3 protein: CASSNRDRSNEQYF. CDR3 nucleotides: TGCGCCAGCAGCAACCGGGACAGGTCGAACGAGCAGTACTTC.

This clonotype was seen more than once but under ten times. Here the CDR3 reads CASSDRDRATDTQYF. The DNA for the CDR3 is TGTGCCAGCAGCGACCGGGACAGGGCCACAGATACGCAGTATTTT. The V and J genes are TRBV13 and TRBJ2-3; 9 bases are a match to TRBD1. The V gene end was trimmed by 5 bases and the J gene end by 2 bases; junction bases not matched to a gene: 5. Germline lookup yields CDR1 PRHDT and CDR2 FYEKMQ (reference sequence). This CDR3 contains 15 residues.

This chain links TRBV7-9 with TRBJ2-7, with TRBD2 matching 9 bases. With 5 bases clipped from V and 3 bases from J, the junction kept 14 bases outside the gene matches. This CDR3 comprises 17 residues. The V gene's germline CDR1 is SEHNR and CDR2 FQNEAQ (reference sequence). This CDR3 is CASSGGLRTSVVYEQYF. The DNA for the CDR3 is TGTGCCAGCAGCGGGGGGTTACGGACTAGCGTCGTCTACGAGCAGTACTTC.

To note about this clonotype: A clone one base away is much larger, so this may be a read error. This chain joins TRBV7-2 and TRBJ2-4, with D perhaps assigned TRBD1 or TRBD2 (6 bases each). V shed 7 bases and J shed 2 bases, with 21 bases lying between them. The CDR3 covers 17 residues. Germline V gene sequence: CDR1 SGHTA, CDR2 FQGNSA. The CDR3 loop reads CASTLGGTVLTKNIQYF. CDR3 bases: TGTGCCAGCACCCTGGGGGGCACCGTCTTAACCAAAAACATTCAGTACTTC.